These T cell receptor beta chains were read from a single sample in a study of vaccination and CD4 T cells after COVID-19. TCRdb itself ran the PCR reads through MiXCR, one entry per CDR3 protein. The repertoire consists of 26,000 or so distinct CDR3 sequences, with under 65% occurring once and the leading ten covering roughly 5%. Sequencing was performed on CD4+ T cells from blood, taken about 7 months after SARS-CoV-2 vaccination. These receptors all come from a human donor who had recovered from COVID-19. The CDR3 runs from the conserved cysteine through the conserved F or W. D genes are given only for firm matches. Clone size is given for some rows only: seen once, a few or many times, or a class if the clone is expanded.

v_call	d_call	clone_size	j_call	cdr3_nt	cdr3_aa
TRBV11-1	NA	NA	TRBJ2-3	TGTGCCAGCAGCCAGGCCTACACAGATACGCAGTATTTT	CASSQAYTDTQYF
TRBV28	NA	NA	TRBJ2-3	TGTGCCAGCAGTTCTCATCCTCCTAGCACAGATACGCAGTATTTT	CASSSHPPSTDTQYF
TRBV29-1	NA	few	TRBJ1-1	TGCAGCGTTGGGGGTTACACTGAAGCTTTCTTT	CSVGGYTEAFF
TRBV6-1	TRBD2	medium-sized	TRBJ2-3	TGTGCCACAGGAGGAATAGGAGGCGGGAGGGGAGATACGCAGTATTTT	CATGGIGGGRGDTQYF
TRBV27	NA	few	TRBJ2-7	TGTGCCAGCAGTTTAGGGCTGAACTCCTACGAGCAGTACTTC	CASSLGLNSYEQYF
TRBV7-6	NA	few	TRBJ2-5	TGTGCCAGCGGCGACCAAGAGACCCAGTACTTC	CASGDQETQYF
TRBV20-1	NA	NA	TRBJ2-5	TGCAGTGCTGGTAGGAGCGGGCGAGAGACCCAGTACTTC	CSAGRSGRETQYF
TRBV6-5	NA	NA	TRBJ2-7	TGTGCCAGCAGTTACTCACAGGGAGTCCACGAGCAGTACTTC	CASSYSQGVHEQYF
TRBV7-6	NA	few	TRBJ2-2	TGTGCCAGCAGCCAAGGGGTCACCGGGGAGCTGTTTTTT	CASSQGVTGELFF
TRBV7-2	NA	NA	TRBJ2-3	TGTGCCAGCAGCAGGGGACAAGGAGATACGCAGTATTTT	CASSRGQGDTQYF
TRBV6-1	NA	few	TRBJ1-5	TGTGCCAGCAGCCGAGGAGGAGATAATCAGCCCCAGCATTTT	CASSRGGDNQPQHF
TRBV6-1	TRBD1	NA	TRBJ2-1	TGTGCCGGGACCCGGGACAGGGACAATGAGCAGTTCTTC	CAGTRDRDNEQFF
TRBV28	NA	few	TRBJ1-5	TGTGCCAGCAGTTTGGGGGAAGCTCAGCCCCAGCATTTT	CASSLGEAQPQHF
TRBV20-1	TRBD2	NA	TRBJ2-7	TGCAGTGCTAGACTGGCAGGGCGGGAGGACGAGCAGTACTTC	CSARLAGREDEQYF
TRBV27	NA	NA	TRBJ2-3	TGTGCCAGCAGCTTCTTGCGGGGAGGCCGCACAGATACGCAGTATTTT	CASSFLRGGRTDTQYF
TRBV4-1	NA	NA	TRBJ1-6	TGCGCCAGCAGGGCAGGAGGGTCCTATAATTCACCCCTCCACTTT	CASRAGGSYNSPLHF
TRBV20-1	NA	NA	TRBJ2-1	TGCAGTGCTAGAGACCCTTTCGGGACCGGATACAATGAGCAGTTCTTC	CSARDPFGTGYNEQFF
TRBV20-1	TRBD2	NA	TRBJ2-1	TGCAGTGCTAGCTCTAGCGGGGGCTACAATGAGCAGTTCTTC	CSASSSGGYNEQFF
TRBV15	TRBD2	few	TRBJ2-3	TGTGCCACCAGCAGAGCGGCTAGCGGGAGTGGCACAGATACGCAGTATTTT	CATSRAASGSGTDTQYF
TRBV19	NA	NA	TRBJ2-7	TGTGCCAGTAGTATACAGAGAGGGGGGCTCTACGAGCAGTACTTC	CASSIQRGGLYEQYF
TRBV20-1	NA	few	TRBJ2-7	TGCAGTGCGGAAGGACCGTACGAGCAGTACTTC	CSAEGPYEQYF
TRBV4-1	NA	NA	TRBJ1-6	TGCGCCAGCAGCCCAGAGGGGGGAGCCCTTGGAGGGACCCTCCACTTT	CASSPEGGALGGTLHF
TRBV20-1	NA	few	TRBJ2-2	TGCAGTGCTAGTGGAACCCGTTCACAGTGGGGGGAGCTGTTTTTT	CSASGTRSQWGELFF
TRBV6-5	TRBD1	NA	TRBJ1-2	TGTGCCAGCAGTTCACGGACAGGGGCTAACTATGGCTACACCTTC	CASSSRTGANYGYTF
TRBV20-1	NA	NA	TRBJ2-3	TGCAGTGCTACCGGGACCACAACAGATACGCAGTATTTT	CSATGTTTDTQYF
TRBV20-1	TRBD1	few	TRBJ2-7	TGCAGTGCTAGAGATAGGCAGGGGGTACGGTACGAGCAGTACTTC	CSARDRQGVRYEQYF
TRBV9	NA	NA	TRBJ1-6	TGTGCCAGCAGCGCCAGGGACTCTAATTCACCCCTCCACTTT	CASSARDSNSPLHF
TRBV10-3	NA	NA	TRBJ1-2	TGTGCCATCAGTGCGTCCTCAGGGGAATGGGGTTATGGCTACACCTTC	CAISASSGEWGYGYTF
TRBV28	TRBD1	NA	TRBJ1-5	TGTGCCAGCAGTTTGCGGGGACAGGGAGGCAATCAGCCCCAGCATTTT	CASSLRGQGGNQPQHF
TRBV18	TRBD1	NA	TRBJ2-3	TGTGCCAGCTCACCACGACCAGGGGGCGGAGGGACGCAGTATTTT	CASSPRPGGGGTQYF
TRBV15	TRBD1	NA	TRBJ1-1	TGTGCCACCAGCAGAGATGTAGAGGGGGCTGGGACTGAAGCTTTCTTT	CATSRDVEGAGTEAFF
TRBV2	TRBD2	NA	TRBJ2-7	TGTACCAGCAGTGAGGGGGGTGGCGGGAGGACCTACTACGAGCAGTACTTC	CTSSEGGGGRTYYEQYF
TRBV5-1	TRBD2	NA	TRBJ2-1	TGCGCCAGCAGCTTGGATTGGACTAGCTACAATGAGCAGTTCTTC	CASSLDWTSYNEQFF
TRBV7-8	NA	once	TRBJ2-7	TGTGCCAGCAGCCCTGGACCGGGACTGGAAGAGTACTTC	CASSPGPGLEEYF
TRBV10-3	TRBD1	NA	TRBJ2-7	TGTGCCATCAGTGAGGCAATGACAGGGCCCCACGAGCAGTACTTC	CAISEAMTGPHEQYF
TRBV6-5	NA	NA	TRBJ2-5	TGTGCCAGCAGTTACTCGAGGGGGGTTGAGACCCAGTACTTC	CASSYSRGVETQYF
TRBV19	TRBD1	few	TRBJ1-2	TGTGCCAGTAGTACTGGGACAGCCCGCGGGGGTGGCTACACCTTC	CASSTGTARGGGYTF
TRBV6-6	TRBD1	NA	TRBJ2-7	TGTGCCAGCAGCCGGACAGGGACCTCCTACGAGCAGTACTTC	CASSRTGTSYEQYF
TRBV28	NA	few	TRBJ2-5	TGTGCCAGCAGGAGGGGACCGAAAGAGACCCAGTACTTC	CASRRGPKETQYF
TRBV6-5	NA	few	TRBJ1-6	TGTGCCAGCAGTTACTCGGGCCAGGGGAAAGCACCCCTCCACTTT	CASSYSGQGKAPLHF
TRBV6-9	NA	NA	TRBJ1-2	TGTGCCAGCAGTTTCGGGGAAAGACATGGCTACACCTTC	CASSFGERHGYTF
TRBV21-1	NA	NA	TRBJ2-7	TGTGCCAGCAGCAAAGCTCCTCTACTAGCGGGAGTTGTAGAGCAGTACTTC	CASSKAPLLAGVVEQYF
TRBV25-1	TRBD1	few	TRBJ2-1	TGTGCCAGCAGTGAAGACAGGGTTTATGAGCAGTTCTTC	CASSEDRVYEQFF
TRBV19	TRBD1	NA	TRBJ2-2	TGTGCCAGTAGGGGGACAGGGGTAGCCGGGGAGCTGTTTTTT	CASRGTGVAGELFF
TRBV7-9	TRBD2	NA	TRBJ2-1	TGTGCCAGCAGCCACCCCCAGTGGCGGGAGGGCCTTTTGGAGCAGTTCTTC	CASSHPQWREGLLEQFF
TRBV10-3	TRBD1	NA	TRBJ1-5	TGTGCCATCAGTGCGACAGGGAGGAATCAGCCCCAGCATTTT	CAISATGRNQPQHF
TRBV7-9	NA	few	TRBJ2-5	TGTGCCAGCAGCTTAGGGTGGTCCAAGGTGGGAGAGACCCAGTACTTC	CASSLGWSKVGETQYF
TRBV7-2	TRBD2	few	TRBJ2-5	TGTGCCAGCAGCTTAGCTAGCGGGAGAGCGGAGACCCAGTACTTC	CASSLASGRAETQYF
TRBV7-2	NA	NA	TRBJ1-2	TGTGCCAGCAGCCTACAGGGTTGGGATGGCTACACCTTC	CASSLQGWDGYTF
TRBV9	NA	NA	TRBJ2-5	TGTGCCAGCAGCGTAGCCAGCCAAGAGACCCAGTACTTC	CASSVASQETQYF
TRBV20-1	NA	NA	TRBJ2-5	TGCAGTGCTAGTTTGTGGACGGGACAAGAGACCCAGTACTTC	CSASLWTGQETQYF
TRBV7-9	TRBD2	NA	TRBJ2-3	TGTGCCAGCAGCCCAGGCGTGGGACTAGTACAGCACACAGATACGCAGTATTTT	CASSPGVGLVQHTDTQYF
TRBV20-1	NA	few	TRBJ2-5	TGCAGTGCTAGGCGGGCGGGGCTTCAAGAGACCCAGTACTTC	CSARRAGLQETQYF